The 25 T cell receptor beta chains in this list originate from one sample, sequenced in a study of tissue T cells after allogeneic stem cell transplantation. Sequencing was performed with immunoSEQ multiplex PCR; in TCRdb, only in-frame clones are kept and a portion is missing. The sample lists about 50,000 clones, around 73% seen once, with about 0.7% in the top ten. The material sequenced was sorted cells pooled from one or two spleens. These receptors came from a pool of C57BL/6 mice in good health.

By share of the sample, this clone is medium-sized (0.01 to 0.1%). The listed genes are named as in mouse. The CDR3 extends 1 residue past the end of the read, so its final part is completed from the germline J gene. The rearrangement links TRBV16 to TRBJ2-7; unclear D gene. This CDR3 spans 11 amino acids. The V and J ends lost 1 base and 7 bases respectively, with 5 bases between them. Germline V gene data show CDR1 as SGHSA and CDR2 as FRNQAP. The CDR3: CASSLVGEQYF. The sequenced CDR3 bases are TGTGCAAGCAGCTTAGTAGGGGAACAGTAC.

A word on this clone: Gene names are mouse gene names. The read is 1 residue too short to cover the CDR3 end, so that end is filled in from the germline J gene. This chain joins TRBV1 and TRBJ2-7; 8 positions agree with TRBD2. This CDR3 is 15 amino acids long. Germline V CDR1 and CDR2: NSQYPW, LRSPGD (reference sequence). Trimming cost V 0 bases and J 3 bases; bases outside gene matches: 4. The CDR3 loop is CTCSADEGGRYEQYF. CDR3 bases read: TGCACCTGCAGTGCAGATGAGGGGGGGCGCTATGAACAGTAC. The full variable domain, rest sourced from reference TRBV1 and TRBJ2-7, is VTLLEQNPRWRLVPRGQAVNLRCILKNSQYPWMSWYQQDLQKQLQWLFTLRSPGDKEVKSLPGADYLATRVTDTELRLQVANMSQGRTLYCTCSADEGGRYEQYFGPGTRLTVL.

On this clone itself: Germline and genes: mouse. The read is 1 residue too short to cover the CDR3 end, so that end is filled in from the germline J gene. This chain links TRBV21 with TRBJ2-7; 9 bases align to TRBD2. TRBV21 is classed as an ORF, of uncertain function. CDR3 length: 14 residues. J lost 4 bases, V lost 3 bases, and 4 bases had no gene match. CDR3 amino acids: CASSHGWGGYEQYF. The DNA read from the CDR3 is TGTGCTAGCAGTCATGGCTGGGGGGGGTATGAACAGTAC.

In the case of this clone: Gene and germline names: mouse. The read terminates 1 residue before the CDR3 end, so the remaining end is supplied by the germline J gene. This chain connects TRBV19 to TRBJ1-1; weak D call: TRBD1 (5 bases). CDR3 length: 14 amino acids. V lost 2 bases, J lost 4 bases, and 12 bases lay in between. Germline values: CDR1 FNHDT, CDR2 SITEND (reference sequence). Here the CDR3 reads CASSMRGRATEVFF. The covered CDR3 bases are TGTGCCAGCAGTATGAGGGGACGGGCCACAGAAGTCTTC. Based on the CDR3 plus reference TRBV19 and TRBJ1-1, the full variable domain is GGIITQTPKFLIGQEGQKLTLKCQQNFNHDTMYWYRQDSGKGLRLIYYSITENDLQKGDLSEGYDASREKKSSFSLTVTSAQKNEMAVFLCASSMRGRATEVFFGKGTRLTVV.

Notes on this clone: Gene names are mouse gene names. CDR3 in amino acids: CAWSLGFNQDTQYF. CDR3 DNA (partial): TGTGCCTGGAGTCTAGGATTTAACCAAGACACCCAGTAC. The rearrangement links TRBV31 to TRBJ2-5; D is undetermined. The read ends 1 residue shy of where the CDR3 ends; the end is completed using the germline J gene. Germline CDR1 is GKSSPN and CDR2 is SITVG. The CDR3 covers 14 residues. Trimming removed 0 bases at V and 0 bases at J, with 7 bases between.

This clone was detected only a few times. Genes and germline are mouse. With the read ending 1 residue before the CDR3 end, the germline J gene is used to fill in that end. The chain couples TRBV31 to TRBJ1-5, with 9 bases fitting TRBD1. The V segment lost 3 bases and the J segment 3 bases; nucleotides outside the gene matches: 3. From germline, CDR1 is GKSSPN and CDR2 SITVG. The CDR3 is made up of 14 amino acids. The part of the CDR3 DNA that was read is TGTGCCTGGAGGGGACAGGGAGGCAACCAGGCTCCGCTT. Translated: CAWRGQGGNQAPL. The CDR3, in full, reads CAWRGQGGNQAPLF. Variable domain in full (rest from reference TRBV31 and TRBJ1-5): AQTIHQWPVAEIKAVGSPLSLGCTIKGKSSPNLYWYWQATGGTLQQLFYSITVGQVESVVQLNLSASRPKDDQFILSTEKLLLSHSGFYLCAWRGQGGNQAPLFGEGTRLSVL.

As for this clone: Mouse gene names apply. The CDR3 end is not reached by the read, which stops 1 residue before it; the germline J gene fills it in. This chain uses TRBV1 with TRBJ2-7; 13 bases are a match to TRBD2. Germline CDR1 and CDR2: NSQYPW and LRSPGD (reference sequence). V lost 4 bases to trimming and J lost 4 bases; unmatched junction nucleotides: 1. The CDR3 has 14 residues. The part of the CDR3 DNA that was read is TGCACCTGCAGTGAGGGACTGGGGGGGTATGAACAGTAC. Translating gives CTCSEGLGGYEQY. The whole CDR3 protein reads CTCSEGLGGYEQYF. Drawing the rest from reference TRBV1 and TRBJ2-7, the complete variable domain is VTLLEQNPRWRLVPRGQAVNLRCILKNSQYPWMSWYQQDLQKQLQWLFTLRSPGDKEVKSLPGADYLATRVTDTELRLQVANMSQGRTLYCTCSEGLGGYEQYFGPGTRLTVL.

Comments on this clone: The listed genes are named as in mouse. The CDR3 end lies 1 residue beyond the end of the read and is filled in from the germline J gene. V usage is TRBV14 and J usage is TRBJ2-3, with no clear D. The CDR3 is made up of 11 amino acids. Germline V gene lookup returns CDR1 SGHDT and CDR2 FRDEAV. The V end was cut by 3 bases, the J end by 3 bases, with 2 bases between. CDR3 bases read: TGTGCCAGCAGTTCCGCAGAAACGCTGTAT. This translates into CASSSAETLY. The whole CDR3 reads CASSSAETLYF.

On this clone itself: The gene names given are mouse names. The sequenced fragment ends 1 residue before the CDR3 boundary, so the rest is inferred from the germline J gene. The V and J genes are TRBV2 and TRBJ2-4; possibly TRBD1 for D (6 bases). Germline V lookup: CDR1 LGHNA, CDR2 YSYQKL. Trimming stripped 0 bases from V and 0 bases from J, with 13 bases between. The CDR3 spans 17 residues. Partial CDR3 DNA: TGTGCCAGCAGCCAAGATGAACAGGGAGGGAGTCAAAACACCTTGTAC. Translated: CASSQDEQGGSQNTLY. The CDR3 in full is CASSQDEQGGSQNTLYF. Looking up the rest from reference TRBV2 and TRBJ2-4 gives the full variable domain: DPKIIQKPKYLVAVTGSEKILICEQYLGHNAMYWYRQSAKKPLEFMFSYSYQKLMDNQTASSRFQPQSSKKNHLDLQITALKPDDSATYFCASSQDEQGGSQNTLYFGAGTRLSVL.

Comments on this clone: Gene and germline names: mouse. Read coverage stops 1 residue before the CDR3 terminus; the germline J gene supplies the remainder. This rearrangement joins TRBV16 to TRBJ2-7; TRBD2 matches at 9 bases. This CDR3 region has 16 residues. V lost 5 bases to trimming and J lost 0 bases; unmatched junction nucleotides: 8. From germline, CDR1 is SGHSA and CDR2 FRNQAP. The covered CDR3 bases are TGTGCAAGCAGCACCCACTGGGGGGCCCTCTCCTATGAACAGTAC. Protein: CASSTHWGALSYEQY. In full, the CDR3 reads CASSTHWGALSYEQYF.

This clone showed up just a few times. The genes and germline here are from mouse. The read ends 1 residue before the CDR3 terminus; that terminus is restored from the germline J gene. V is TRBV23 and J is TRBJ2-7; the D call TRBD2 from the table was never checked on the DNA. This CDR3 has 16 residues. CDR1 is KGHTA, CDR2 FQNQQP, per germline. The part of the CDR3 DNA that was read is TGCTCCAGCAGTCAATCGGACTGGGGGGCCGCCTATGAACAGTAC. Its protein is CSSSQSDWGAAYEQY. The whole CDR3 sequence reads CSSSQSDWGAAYEQYF.

In its sample, this clone was seen once. Genes and germline come from the mouse. Coverage ceases 1 residue before the CDR3 finishes, and the germline J gene fills in the end. This chain joins TRBV19 and TRBJ1-1, with 7 bases aligning to TRBD1. V was clipped by 1 base and J by 3 bases; unmatched bases: 3. Germline V lookup: CDR1 FNHDT, CDR2 SITEND (reference sequence). The CDR3 consists of 14 residues. The CDR3 reads CASSIQGGDTEVFF. The covered CDR3 bases are TGTGCCAGCAGTATACAGGGGGGGGACACAGAAGTCTTC.

This clone has a single count. Genes here carry mouse names. From the germline J gene comes the end of the CDR3, since the read stops 1 residue before it. The V and J genes are TRBV24 and TRBJ2-7, with 7 bases aligning to TRBD2. V dropped 7 bases and J dropped 7; count of bases not matched to a gene: 13. The length of the CDR3 is 14 residues. Germline CDR1 and CDR2: KGHTA and FRNEEI. The CDR3: CASITTAGGEEQYF. The part of the CDR3 DNA that was read is TGTGCCAGCATCACGACTGCGGGGGGGGAAGAACAGTAC.

As to this clone: Gene names and germline refer to mouse. The sequence runs out 1 residue before the end of the CDR3; the remainder is reconstructed from the germline J gene. The chain combines TRBV13-1 with TRBJ1-2; maybe TRBD1 (6 bases). This CDR3 region has 15 residues. The germline V gene encodes CDR1 NSHNY and CDR2 SYGAGN. The V gene lost 0 bases and the J gene lost 2 bases, with 11 bases spanning the gap. Here the CDR3 reads CASSDAGARNSDYTF. The sequenced part of the CDR3 DNA is TGTGCCAGCAGTGATGCGGGGGCGCGGAACTCCGACTACACC.

This clone was recorded only once. Gene names follow the mouse nomenclature. The read terminates 1 residue before the CDR3 end, so the remaining end is supplied by the germline J gene. The chain recombines TRBV3 with TRBJ2-3, with D perhaps assigned TRBD1 or TRBD2 (5 bases each). Germline values: CDR1 SNHLY, CDR2 FYNGKV (reference sequence). Trimming pared 4 bases from V and 0 bases from J, leaving 5 bases between. CDR3 length: 13 residues. Partial CDR3 DNA: TGTGCCAGCAGCTGGGACAGTGCAGAAACGCTGTAT. It is translated as CASSWDSAETLY. The CDR3, in full, reads CASSWDSAETLYF.

This clone was recorded only once. Mouse gene names and germline throughout. The CDR3 end falls 1 residue outside the read, so it is completed with the germline J gene. The chain has TRBV20 and TRBJ2-1, with D unresolved. Germline CDR1 is GFQATS and CDR2 is STVNSAI. The CDR3 is 13 amino acids. Trimming removed 0 bases from V and 1 base from J, with 4 bases in between. The chain's CDR3 is CGARDRNYAEQFF. The sequenced CDR3 bases are TGTGGTGCTAGGGACAGAAACTATGCTGAGCAGTTC.

As regards this clone: Mouse names are used for the genes. The read falls 1 residue short of the CDR3 end, and the missing part is taken from the germline J gene. The chain links TRBV1 to TRBJ2-3; tentative D call: TRBD2 (5 bases). Germline V CDR1 and CDR2: NSQYPW, LRSPGD (reference sequence). CDR3 length equals 15 residues. V dropped 1 base and J dropped 0 bases, with 8 bases sitting between them. CDR3: CTCSAGTSSAETLYF. CDR3 DNA, as far as it was read: TGCACCTGCAGTGCAGGGACTTCTAGTGCAGAAACGCTGTAT.

Points on this clone: Gene labels here are mouse ones. The sequenced CDR3 bases are TGTGCCAGCAGCTTAGAAGGGGACAGGGGCTATAATTCGCCCCTCTAC. Residues: CASSLEGDRGYNSPLY. From start to end, the CDR3 is CASSLEGDRGYNSPLYF. The V and J genes are TRBV3 and TRBJ1-6; TRBD1 matches 10 bases. Read coverage stops 1 residue before the CDR3 terminus; the germline J gene supplies the remainder. TRBJ1-6 qualifies as an ORF whose function is uncertain. V lost 1 base to trimming and J lost 3 bases; unmatched junction nucleotides: 3. CDR1 is SNHLY and CDR2 is FYNGKV in the germline V gene (reference sequence). The CDR3 is 17 residues long.

With regard to this clone: The listed genes are named as in mouse. Sequencing ends 1 residue short of the CDR3 end; the germline J gene provides the rest. This chain links TRBV29 with TRBJ2-7; 7 bases line up with TRBD1. The V gene's germline CDR1 is MSHET and CDR2 SYDVDS. The CDR3 has 14 residues. V lost 6 bases and J lost 3; bases outside the gene matches: 8. Incomplete CDR3 DNA: TGTGCTAGCAGACCCGGGACAGAACACTATGAACAGTAC. Translation gives CASRPGTEHYEQY. The full CDR3 reads CASRPGTEHYEQYF. Filled out from reference TRBV29 and TRBJ2-7, the complete variable domain reads DMKVTQMPRYLIKRMGENVLLECGQDMSHETMYWYRQDPGLGLQLIYISYDVDSNSEGDIPKGYRVSRKKREHFSLILDSAKTNQTSVYFCASRPGTEHYEQYFGPGTRLTVL.

On this clone: Gene names and germline refer to mouse. The CDR3 bases that were read are TGTGCCAGCGGTGATGCGCGGACCAACGAAAGATTATTT. It is translated as CASGDARTNERLF. The complete CDR3 protein is CASGDARTNERLFF. The chain joins TRBV13-2 to TRBJ1-4, with D unresolved. The read terminates 1 residue ahead of where the CDR3 ends, so the germline J gene completes it. The CDR3 spans 14 residues. Germline CDR1 and CDR2: NNHNN and SYGAGS (reference sequence). The ends were cut back, 0 bases at V and 3 bases at J, with 6 bases in the middle.

To note about this clone: Gene and germline names: mouse. The sequenced part of the CDR3 DNA is TGTGCCAGCAGTAGGGGACTGGGGGCTAACCAAGACACCCAGTAC. Translation gives CASSRGLGANQDTQY. The entire CDR3 sequence reads CASSRGLGANQDTQYF. The J gene is TRBJ2-5, the V gene TRBV19, with 11 positions matching TRBD2. Read sequence stops 1 residue before the CDR3 end, and the germline J gene provides the missing end. Germline CDR1 reads FNHDT; CDR2 reads SITEND (reference sequence). There are 16 residues in the CDR3. V gave up 3 bases and J gave up 0 bases; unmatched junction bases: 3.

Concerning this clone: Gene names and germline refer to mouse. The CDR3 goes on 1 residue after the read ends, and that part is filled in from the germline J gene. V and J are TRBV13-3 and TRBJ2-5, with 8 bases identical to TRBD2. V lost 5 bases and J lost 2; bases outside the gene matches: 4. Germline loops: CDR1 NNHDY, CDR2 SYVADS. CDR3 length equals 14 residues. The DNA read from the CDR3 is TGTGCCAGCAGCTCCGGGGGGGCCCAAGACACCCAGTAC. It yields the protein CASSSGGAQDTQY. The entire CDR3 reads CASSSGGAQDTQYF.

A word on this clone: Any gene name here is a mouse gene name. The read ends 1 residue early relative to the CDR3; the germline J gene fills the gap. The chain is built from TRBV26 and TRBJ1-6; TRBD1 agrees at 11 bases. TRBJ1-6 is marked as an open reading frame, function uncertain. The CDR3 sequence is 15 residues long. Losses at the gene ends were 1 base for V and 7 bases for J; bases not matched to a gene: 0. Germline loops: CDR1 KGHPV, CDR2 FQNQEV (reference sequence). The CDR3 bases that were read are TGTGCCAGCAGTCTGTGGGACAGGGGGAATTCGCCCCTCTAC. Translation gives CASSLWDRGNSPLY. The full CDR3 is CASSLWDRGNSPLYF.

This clone was seen once. Mouse germline and gene names are used. Read coverage stops 1 residue before the CDR3 terminus; the germline J gene supplies the remainder. The rearrangement joins TRBV31 to TRBJ2-7, with 7 bases identical to TRBD1. After removal of 0 bases from V and 2 bases from J, the junction contained 4 bases not matched to a gene. Germline V gene sequence: CDR1 GKSSPN, CDR2 SITVG. CDR3 length: 14 residues. The CDR3 sequence is CAWSLRDRTYEQYF. CDR3 bases read: TGTGCCTGGAGTCTCCGGGACAGAACCTATGAACAGTAC. Supplemented by reference TRBV31 and TRBJ2-7, the full variable domain reads AQTIHQWPVAEIKAVGSPLSLGCTIKGKSSPNLYWYWQATGGTLQQLFYSITVGQVESVVQLNLSASRPKDDQFILSTEKLLLSHSGFYLCAWSLRDRTYEQYFGPGTRLTVL.

To note about this clone: Gene names are the mouse ones. Read coverage stops 1 residue before the CDR3 terminus; the germline J gene supplies the remainder. The chain uses TRBV29 and TRBJ1-1; 9 nucleotides match TRBD1. The CDR3 is 14 amino acids. After removal of 3 bases from V and 2 bases from J, the junction contained 1 base not matched to a gene. Germline loops: CDR1 MSHET, CDR2 SYDVDS. The sequenced part of the CDR3 DNA is TGTGCTAGCAGTTTCACAGGGGGCAACACAGAAGTCTTC. Protein product: CASSFTGGNTEVF. The full CDR3 protein reads CASSFTGGNTEVFF.